Sequencing of this TCR beta chain was carried out in a study of Ad26.COV2.S vaccination and SARS-CoV-2 variants. Study at large: Participants got Ad26.COV2.S intramuscularly, once or twice 56 days apart.

Treatment defined: roughly 19 received Ad26.COV2.S at low or high dose, single or two shots; roughly five received placebo; per-sample allocation not given. Collection of the samples took place on day 63 after the first injection of vaccine or placebo. In Boston, an adult donor aged 18-55 years took part. V was cut by 2 bases and J by 12 bases, with 15 bases left in between. The CDR3 is 12 amino acids. The germline V gene encodes CDR1 SGHRS and CDR2 YFSETQ. Only in-frame clones appear in the TCRdb table, and some are missing; sequencing was by immunoSEQ multiplex PCR. The sample lists about 390,000 clones, about 85% seen once, with roughly 3% in the top ten.

This chain connects TRBV5-1 to TRBJ2-7; D gene uncertain. The receptor was isolated from a person between 18 and 59 years old who received the Ad26.COV2.S COVID-19 vaccine or a placebo. The input for sequencing was peripheral blood, taken in a trial of Ad26.COV2.S vaccine versus placebo. The CDR3 loop reads CASSLSYEIWYF. Here the CDR3 DNA reads TGCGCCAGCAGCTTATCTTATGAGATTTGGTACTTC.